These T cell receptor beta chains were read from a single sample in a study of identifying expanded T cells in peripheral blood. The protocol was immunoSEQ multiplex PCR, while the TCRdb copy is restricted to in-frame clones and leaves out a portion. The data show 100,000 to 150,000 clones, with approximately 80% seen just once and 3% to 3.5% held by the top ten. Input material: blood. Receptor source: a person aged 18-69 years in good health. Each CDR3 is given with its conserved first and last residue. Each record gives: V gene, clone size, J gene, D gene, CDR3 DNA, CDR3 protein. A D gene is named only where the DNA matches it firmly. Some rows have no size entry. The others give once, few or many, or a class for an expanded clone.

V gene: TRBV12-5; clone size: -; J gene: TRBJ1-5; D gene: -; CDR3 DNA: TGTGCTAGTGGTTTGGCCGGGGATAGCCCTTGGGTCGACAATCAGCCCCAGCATTTT; CDR3 protein: CASGLAGDSPWVDNQPQHF
V gene: TRBV4-1; clone size: -; J gene: TRBJ2-2; D gene: -; CDR3 DNA: TGCGCCAGCAGCCAGCAGGGAGGAAACACCGGGGAGCTGTTTTTT; CDR3 protein: CASSQQGGNTGELFF
V gene: TRBV7-2; clone size: once; J gene: TRBJ2-5; D gene: -; CDR3 DNA: TGTGCCAGCAGTCACACCGGGACCCCGGAAAAAGAGACCCAGTACTTC; CDR3 protein: CASSHTGTPEKETQYF
V gene: TRBV5-1; clone size: -; J gene: TRBJ2-2; D gene: TRBD2; CDR3 DNA: TGCGCCAGCAGCCAGCGGGGGGACCCCGGGGAGCTGTTTTTT; CDR3 protein: CASSQRGDPGELFF
V gene: TRBV6-5; clone size: -; J gene: TRBJ1-2; D gene: -; CDR3 DNA: TGTGCCAGCAGTTACTCGACAGAGAACTATGGCTACACCTTC; CDR3 protein: CASSYSTENYGYTF
V gene: TRBV7-2; clone size: -; J gene: TRBJ1-3; D gene: -; CDR3 DNA: TGTGCCAGCAGCTTAATGGACGTATCTGGAAACACCATATATTTT; CDR3 protein: CASSLMDVSGNTIYF
V gene: TRBV19; clone size: once; J gene: TRBJ1-4; D gene: -; CDR3 DNA: TGTGCCAGTAGCCCGGAGGAAAAAGAAAAACTGTTTTTT; CDR3 protein: CASSPEEKEKLFF
V gene: TRBV5-5; clone size: once; J gene: TRBJ1-2; D gene: -; CDR3 DNA: TGTGCCAGCAGCGGACTAGCATATGGCTACACCTTC; CDR3 protein: CASSGLAYGYTF
V gene: TRBV2; clone size: -; J gene: TRBJ1-5; D gene: TRBD1; CDR3 DNA: TGTGCCAGCGGAGACAGGGGCAATCAGCCCCAGCATTTT; CDR3 protein: CASGDRGNQPQHF
V gene: TRBV5-6; clone size: -; J gene: TRBJ1-2; D gene: -; CDR3 DNA: TGTGCCAGCAGCTTGGCCGGACCCGCACCGTACACTCATGGCTACACCTTC; CDR3 protein: CASSLAGPAPYTHGYTF
V gene: TRBV18; clone size: -; J gene: TRBJ2-5; D gene: -; CDR3 DNA: TGTGCCAGCTCACCAGGAAATCCAGAGACCCAGTACTTC; CDR3 protein: CASSPGNPETQYF
V gene: TRBV28; clone size: once; J gene: TRBJ1-2; D gene: -; CDR3 DNA: TGTGCCAGCAGTTTATACCGAAGTTATGGCTACACCTTC; CDR3 protein: CASSLYRSYGYTF
V gene: TRBV7-8; clone size: -; J gene: TRBJ1-2; D gene: -; CDR3 DNA: TGTGCCAGCAGCTTAACGGAGGAGACTAACTATGGCTACACCTTC; CDR3 protein: CASSLTEETNYGYTF
V gene: TRBV30; clone size: -; J gene: TRBJ2-3; D gene: -; CDR3 DNA: TGTGCCTGGAGCCTCCTTTCCACAGTGACTAGCACAGATACGCAGTATTTT; CDR3 protein: CAWSLLSTVTSTDTQYF
V gene: TRBV5-1; clone size: -; J gene: TRBJ2-7; D gene: TRBD1; CDR3 DNA: TGCGCCAGCAGTTACCGGGACAGGGGCTACGAGCAGTACTTC; CDR3 protein: CASSYRDRGYEQYF
V gene: TRBV11-2; clone size: -; J gene: TRBJ2-1; D gene: TRBD1; CDR3 DNA: TGTGCCAGCAGCCTTCGCTTTAGGGGGCCAGTCCATGAGCAGTTCTTC; CDR3 protein: CASSLRFRGPVHEQFF